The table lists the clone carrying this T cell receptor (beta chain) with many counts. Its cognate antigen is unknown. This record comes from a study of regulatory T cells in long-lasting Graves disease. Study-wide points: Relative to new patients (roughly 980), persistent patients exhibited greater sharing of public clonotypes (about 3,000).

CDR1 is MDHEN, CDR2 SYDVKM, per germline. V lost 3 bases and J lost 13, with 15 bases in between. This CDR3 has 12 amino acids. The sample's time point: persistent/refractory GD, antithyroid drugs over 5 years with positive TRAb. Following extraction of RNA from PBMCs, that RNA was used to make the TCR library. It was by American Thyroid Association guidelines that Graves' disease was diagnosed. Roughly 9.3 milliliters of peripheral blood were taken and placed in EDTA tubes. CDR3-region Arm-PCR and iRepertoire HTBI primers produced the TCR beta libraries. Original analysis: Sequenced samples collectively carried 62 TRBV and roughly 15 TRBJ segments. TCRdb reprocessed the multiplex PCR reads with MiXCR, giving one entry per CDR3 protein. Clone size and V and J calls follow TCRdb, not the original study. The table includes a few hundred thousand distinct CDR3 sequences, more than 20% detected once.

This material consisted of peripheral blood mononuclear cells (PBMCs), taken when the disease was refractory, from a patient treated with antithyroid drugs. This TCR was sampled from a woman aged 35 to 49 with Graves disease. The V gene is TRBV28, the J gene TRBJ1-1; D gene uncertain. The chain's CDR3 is CASSFSTLKGFF. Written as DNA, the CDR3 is TGTGCCAGCAGTTTTTCGACACTGAAGGGTTTCTTT.